The source of this TCR beta chain is a study of T cell repertoires in cytomegalovirus infection. Study background: Matching HLA type and CMV infection were both indicated by public TCR beta signatures.

With regard to this clonotype: As yet, its antigen is unknown. A much more abundant neighbour one base away suggests this may be a read error.

Regarding the study as a whole: CMV carriers with the relevant HLA were identified by cumulative public TCR beta family frequency. CMV-specific TCR beta clonotypes restricted by HLA-C dominated the ex vivo response.

V shed 5 bases and J shed 5 bases, with 15 bases lying between them. Germline CDR1 reads SGHTA; CDR2 reads FQGNSA. The CDR3 has 14 residues. TCRdb reprocessed the reads with MiXCR, giving one entry per CDR3 protein. The sample includes more than 300,000 distinct CDR3 sequences, about a third of them seen just once. This chain connects TRBV7-2 to TRBJ2-5; D perhaps matches TRBD1 (6 bases). Sequencing was performed on cultured PBMCs, taken from culture after CMV antigen stimulation. The sequence was obtained from a human donor in good health (CMV status not recorded). Some clones in this sample may be carry-over from other donors' samples. The CDR3 sequence is CTSSPRPGVETQYF. The CDR3 DNA reads as TGTACCAGCAGCCCTCGCCCAGGGGTCGAGACCCAGTACTTC.